This T cell receptor (beta chain) was sequenced during a study of cytomegalovirus exposure and HLA in healthy donors. Across the whole study: Out of 350 to 400 genotyped donors, about 76% belonged to the Caucasian-associated ancestry cluster.

Trimming shortened V by 1 base and J by 3 bases, and 10 bases separated the two germline ends. Germline V gives CDR1 MNHEY, CDR2 SMNVEV (reference sequence). The CDR3 has 14 residues. Study observations and caveats: Serostatus for CMV was the only available immune exposure information. Accurate HLA-A and HLA-B prediction from TCR beta sequences was reported for most subjects.

Healthy individuals who donated bone marrow served as the donors. Comments on this clone: No antigen is known for it.

Primers: 60 Vbeta forward and 13 Jbeta reverse. Here immunoSEQ multiplex PCR was the method, and the copy in TCRdb shows in-frame clones only, minus some. The sample holds over 200,000 clones, approximately 80% seen once. This rearrangement joins TRBV27 to TRBJ2-7, with a weak D call TRBD1 (5 bases). The sequence was obtained from a male donor in good health and CMV-seronegative. The sample was PBMCs. CDR3 in DNA: TGTGCCAGCAGTTTATTCCAGGGAAGCTACGAGCAGTACTTC. Translation: CASSLFQGSYEQYF.